This TCR beta chain is from a study of blood T cell repertoires in COVID-19 (dated by TCRdb to 2018 to 2020). Background on the whole study: Samples covering the acute and convalescent phases of COVID-19 were provided by collaborators in the United States, Italy and Spain. The material from the prospective study consisted of cDNA or gDNA derived from T cells, B-cell-depleted T cells, or PBMCs. Deeply sampled blood TCRbeta repertoires from subjects exposed to, actively infected with, or recovered from COVID-19 were included in the dataset. The repertoires were made available in a free public database intended to serve as a resource for research on the immune response to SARS-CoV-2. Samples came from the ongoing ImmuneRACE study (first 160 participants) plus 1,254 subjects from 6 global collaborators. A de-identified subject ID, COVID-19 status, age in years and sex were almost always included in the sample metadata. HLA class I and class II types, where available, came from metadata supplied by the sample provider rather than from assay-based typing. What the research found in general, with its limitations: The quantity of clinical and demographic metadata differed by source and by participant and was supplied without curation.

The immunoSEQ Assay, a bias-controlled multiplex PCR, was used to amplify TCRbeta CDR3 regions from genomic DNA. Concerning the study's data processing: Within the assay, amplification of reference gene primers was used to estimate how many nucleated cells each sample contained. Sequence reads were collapsed and filtered to measure the absolute abundance of every unique TCRbeta CDR3 rearrangement. For each sample, productive Simpson clonality was calculated as the square root of Simpson's diversity index over productive rearrangements. TCRdb re-hosts the immuneACCESS table, in-frame sequences only. Its copies lack some clones; in the studies checked, an unresolved V gene accounts for under half of them, and the cause for the rest is not known. V and J calls and clone size are as listed in that table; D and trimming were resolved from the DNA. The sample includes about 75,000 clones, with approximately 88% observed a single time. The top ten constitute 5% to 8% of the sample.

Counted from cysteine to phenylalanine, this CDR3 has 16 amino acids. Only the CDR3 DNA is retained, 48 bases long and in frame from the first base. Germline trimming: 7 bases from V, 5 bases from J; junction bases outside gene matches: 13. The germline V gene sets CDR1 to SGHRS and CDR2 to YFSETQ. Comment on this clone: What this receptor recognizes is not known. There are no base qualities to consult, and no much larger clone falls within one base.

The collaborating institutions used their own protocols to collect whole blood in K2EDTA tubes. For TCRbeta analysis, collaborators shipped samples in one of three forms: frozen whole blood, isolated PBMCs, or DNA extracted from either of those sample types. This sequence uses TRBV5-1 and TRBJ2-1; 9 middle bases align to TRBD1. Sequencing was done on a sample of peripheral blood. This receptor was identified in a woman in her forties or fifties with acute or convalescent COVID-19. This receptor carries the CDR3 CASSPSTGGIDNEQFF. At the DNA level, the sequence is TGCGCCAGCTCTCCGTCGACAGGGGGAATAGACAATGAGCAGTTCTTC.